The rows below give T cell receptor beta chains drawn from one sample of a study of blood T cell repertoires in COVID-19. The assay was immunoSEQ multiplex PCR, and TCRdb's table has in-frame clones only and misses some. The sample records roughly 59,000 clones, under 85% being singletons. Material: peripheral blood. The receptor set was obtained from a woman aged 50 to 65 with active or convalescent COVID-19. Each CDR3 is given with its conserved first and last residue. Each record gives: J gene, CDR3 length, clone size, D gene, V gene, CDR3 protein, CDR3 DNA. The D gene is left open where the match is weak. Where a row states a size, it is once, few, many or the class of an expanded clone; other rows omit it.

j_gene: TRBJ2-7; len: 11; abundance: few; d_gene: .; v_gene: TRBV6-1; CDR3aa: CASSETSPLAF; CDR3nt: TGTGCCAGCAGTGAAACATCCCCTCTGGCTTTC
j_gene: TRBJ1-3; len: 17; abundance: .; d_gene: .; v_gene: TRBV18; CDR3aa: CASSPETQVITGNTIYF; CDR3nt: TGTGCCAGCTCACCCGAGACCCAGGTGATAACTGGAAACACCATATATTTT
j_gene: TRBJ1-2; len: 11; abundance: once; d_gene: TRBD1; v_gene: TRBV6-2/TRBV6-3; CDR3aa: CASSGQGQGTF; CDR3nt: TGTGCCAGCAGTGGACAGGGGCAAGGCACCTTC
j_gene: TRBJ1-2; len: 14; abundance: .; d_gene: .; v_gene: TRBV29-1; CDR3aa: CSVAGGRWNYGYTF; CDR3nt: TGCAGCGTTGCGGGGGGCAGGTGGAACTATGGCTACACCTTC
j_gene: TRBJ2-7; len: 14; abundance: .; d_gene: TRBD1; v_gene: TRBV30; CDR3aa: CAWRPGQGAYEQYF; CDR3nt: TGTGCCTGGAGGCCGGGACAGGGGGCCTACGAGCAGTACTTC
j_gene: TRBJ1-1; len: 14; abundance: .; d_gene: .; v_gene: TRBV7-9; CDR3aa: CASSFFGRASEAFF; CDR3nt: TGTGCCAGCAGCTTCTTCGGCAGGGCGAGTGAAGCTTTCTTT
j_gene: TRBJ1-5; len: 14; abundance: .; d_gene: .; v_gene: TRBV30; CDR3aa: CAWSTRPSNQPQHF; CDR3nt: TGTGCCTGGAGTACGAGGCCCAGCAATCAGCCCCAGCATTTT
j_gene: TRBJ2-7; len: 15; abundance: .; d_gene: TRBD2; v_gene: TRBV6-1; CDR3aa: CASSEGLAGVYEQYF; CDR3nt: TGTGCCAGCAGTGAAGGACTAGCGGGAGTCTACGAGCAGTACTTC
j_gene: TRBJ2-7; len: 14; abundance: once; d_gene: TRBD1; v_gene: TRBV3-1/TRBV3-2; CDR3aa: CASSPAGGIYEQYF; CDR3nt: TGTGCCAGCAGCCCCGCAGGGGGTATTTACGAGCAGTACTTC
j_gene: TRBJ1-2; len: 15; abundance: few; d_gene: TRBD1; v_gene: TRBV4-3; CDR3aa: CASSNLGGQGAGYTF; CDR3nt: TGCGCCAGCAGCAACCTAGGCGGACAGGGGGCGGGCTACACCTTC
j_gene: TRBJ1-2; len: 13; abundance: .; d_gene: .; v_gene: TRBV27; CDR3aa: CASTLGGLYGYTF; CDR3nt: TGTGCCAGCACTCTAGGAGGGCTCTATGGCTACACCTTC
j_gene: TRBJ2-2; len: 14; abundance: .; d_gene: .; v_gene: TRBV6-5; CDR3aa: CASSLTLNTGELFF; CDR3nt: TGTGCCAGCAGCCTGACACTGAACACCGGGGAGCTGTTTTTT
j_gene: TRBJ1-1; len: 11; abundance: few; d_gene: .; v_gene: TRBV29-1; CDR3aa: CSGALDTEAFF; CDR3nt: TGCAGCGGGGCCTTGGACACTGAAGCTTTCTTT
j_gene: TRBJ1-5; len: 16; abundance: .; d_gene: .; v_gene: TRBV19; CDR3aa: CASSPRSGVSNQPQHF; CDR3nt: TGTGCCAGTAGCCCCCGGTCAGGGGTCAGCAATCAGCCCCAGCATTTT
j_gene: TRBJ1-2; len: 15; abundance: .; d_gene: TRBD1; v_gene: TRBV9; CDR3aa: CASSVGQGIPYGYTF; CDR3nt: TGTGCCAGCAGCGTAGGACAGGGGATTCCCTATGGCTACACCTTC
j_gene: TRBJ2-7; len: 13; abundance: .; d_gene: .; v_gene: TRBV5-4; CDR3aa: CASRTRESYEQYF; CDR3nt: TGTGCCAGCAGAACACGGGAATCCTACGAGCAGTACTTC
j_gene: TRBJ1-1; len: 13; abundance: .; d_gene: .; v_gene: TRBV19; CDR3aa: CASKRVNLPEAFF; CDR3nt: TGTGCCAGTAAGCGGGTAAATTTGCCTGAAGCTTTCTTT
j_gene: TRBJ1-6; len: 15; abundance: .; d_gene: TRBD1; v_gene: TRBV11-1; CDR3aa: CASSATGTGGSPLHF; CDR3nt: TGTGCCAGCAGCGCCACCGGGACAGGGGGGTCACCCCTCCACTTT
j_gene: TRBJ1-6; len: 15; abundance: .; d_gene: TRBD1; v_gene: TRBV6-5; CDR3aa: CASSRLGQGESPLHF; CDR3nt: TGTGCCAGCAGTAGGTTGGGGCAGGGGGAATCACCCCTCCACTTT
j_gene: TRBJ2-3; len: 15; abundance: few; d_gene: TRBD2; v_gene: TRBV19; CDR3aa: CASSMTSGRTDTQYF; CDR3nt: TGTGCCAGTAGTATGACTAGCGGACGCACAGATACGCAGTATTTT
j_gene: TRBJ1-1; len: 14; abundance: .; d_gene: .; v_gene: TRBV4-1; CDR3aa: CASSPGLQNTEAFF; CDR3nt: TGCGCCAGCAGCCCGGGACTCCAGAACACTGAAGCTTTCTTT
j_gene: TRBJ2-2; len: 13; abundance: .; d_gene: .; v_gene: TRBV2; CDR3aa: CASSEPDSGELFF; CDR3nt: TGTGCCAGCAGTGAACCTGACTCCGGGGAGCTGTTTTTT
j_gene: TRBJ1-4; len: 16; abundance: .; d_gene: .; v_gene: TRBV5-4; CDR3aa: CASSLDNPTGNEKLFF; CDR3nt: TGTGCCAGCAGCTTGGACAACCCTACGGGAAATGAAAAACTGTTTTTT
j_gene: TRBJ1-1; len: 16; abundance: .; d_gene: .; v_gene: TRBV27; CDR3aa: CASSSPSRGGGTEAFF; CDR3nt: TGTGCCAGCAGTTCGCCCTCCAGGGGCGGCGGGACTGAAGCTTTCTTT
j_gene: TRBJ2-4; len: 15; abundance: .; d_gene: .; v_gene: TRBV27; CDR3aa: CASSPNNLRGNIQYF; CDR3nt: TGTGCCAGCAGTCCAAATAACCTCCGAGGAAACATTCAGTACTTC
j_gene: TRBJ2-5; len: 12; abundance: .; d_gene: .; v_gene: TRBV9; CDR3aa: CASRGLGETQYF; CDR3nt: TGTGCCAGCAGGGGGCTAGGAGAGACCCAGTACTTC
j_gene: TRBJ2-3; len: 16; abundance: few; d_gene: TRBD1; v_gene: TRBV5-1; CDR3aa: CASSPAMDRGADTQYF; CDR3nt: TGCGCCAGCAGCCCCGCCATGGACAGGGGGGCAGATACGCAGTATTTT
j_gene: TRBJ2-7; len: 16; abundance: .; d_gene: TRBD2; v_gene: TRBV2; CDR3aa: CASSGGSGRIAYEQYF; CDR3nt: TGTGCCAGCAGTGGGGGTAGCGGGAGAATCGCCTACGAGCAGTACTTC
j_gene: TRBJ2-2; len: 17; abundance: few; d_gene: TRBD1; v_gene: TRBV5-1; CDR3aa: CASRLTKTGGGTGELFF; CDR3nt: TGCGCCAGCAGGCTAACTAAGACAGGGGGAGGTACCGGGGAGCTGTTTTTT
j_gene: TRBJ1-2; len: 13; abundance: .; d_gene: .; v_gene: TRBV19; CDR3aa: CASSPRVYYGYTF; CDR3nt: TGTGCCAGTAGTCCCCGGGTCTACTATGGCTACACCTTC
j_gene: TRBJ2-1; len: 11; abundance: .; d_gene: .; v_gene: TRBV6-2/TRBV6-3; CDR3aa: CASSRGLSEFF; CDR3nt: TGTGCCAGCAGCAGGGGACTCTCCGAGTTCTTC
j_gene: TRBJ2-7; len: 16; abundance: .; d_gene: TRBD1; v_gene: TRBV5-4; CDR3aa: CASSPASTTGNYEQYF; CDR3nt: TGTGCCAGCAGCCCCGCGTCCACGACAGGGAATTACGAGCAGTACTTC
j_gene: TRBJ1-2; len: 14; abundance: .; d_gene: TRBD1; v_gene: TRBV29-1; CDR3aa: CSVERTGAYYGYTF; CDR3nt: TGCAGCGTTGAGAGGACAGGGGCCTACTATGGCTACACCTTC
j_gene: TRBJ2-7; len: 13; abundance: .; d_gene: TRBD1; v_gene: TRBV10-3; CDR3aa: CAIAGQAGREQYF; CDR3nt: TGTGCCATCGCGGGACAGGCGGGACGCGAGCAGTACTTC
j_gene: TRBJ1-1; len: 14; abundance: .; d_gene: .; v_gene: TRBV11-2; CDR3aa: CASSFEGRVTEAFF; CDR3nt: TGTGCCAGCAGCTTTGAGGGGAGGGTAACTGAAGCTTTCTTT
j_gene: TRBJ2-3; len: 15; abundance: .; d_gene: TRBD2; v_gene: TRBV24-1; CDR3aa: CATSSAGVRTDTQYF; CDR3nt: TGTGCCACCAGCTCCGCGGGGGTGCGCACAGATACGCAGTATTTT
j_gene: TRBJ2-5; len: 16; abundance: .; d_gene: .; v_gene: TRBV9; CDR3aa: CASSVGASGGGETQYF; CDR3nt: TGTGCCAGCAGCGTTGGGGCTAGCGGAGGGGGGGAGACCCAGTACTTC
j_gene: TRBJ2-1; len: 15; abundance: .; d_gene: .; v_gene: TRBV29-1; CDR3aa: CSVEFQGTSYNEQFF; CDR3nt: TGCAGCGTTGAGTTTCAGGGGACATCCTACAATGAGCAGTTCTTC
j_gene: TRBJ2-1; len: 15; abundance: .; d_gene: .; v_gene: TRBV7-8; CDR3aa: CASSSRQINYNEQFF; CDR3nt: TGTGCCAGCAGCTCCAGACAGATTAACTACAATGAGCAGTTCTTC
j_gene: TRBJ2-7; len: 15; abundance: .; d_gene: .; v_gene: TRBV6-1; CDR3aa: CASSEQATRAYEQYF; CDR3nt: TGTGCCAGCAGTGAACAGGCCACCCGCGCCTACGAGCAGTACTTC
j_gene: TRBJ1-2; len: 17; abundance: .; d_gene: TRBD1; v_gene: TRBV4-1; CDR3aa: CASSQAPRGLGNYGYTF; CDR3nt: TGCGCCAGCAGCCAAGCGCCTAGGGGGCTAGGTAACTATGGCTACACCTTC
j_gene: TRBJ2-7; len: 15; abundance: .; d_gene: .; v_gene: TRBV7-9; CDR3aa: CASSSPWRDSGEQYF; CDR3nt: TGTGCCAGCAGCTCCCCCTGGCGGGACTCTGGCGAGCAGTACTTC
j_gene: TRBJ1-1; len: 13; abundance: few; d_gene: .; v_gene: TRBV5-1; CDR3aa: CASSLEQNTEAFF; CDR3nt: TGCGCCAGCAGCTTGGAACAGAACACTGAAGCTTTCTTT
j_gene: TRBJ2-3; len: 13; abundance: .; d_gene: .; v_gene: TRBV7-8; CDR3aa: CASSSGGYNTQYF; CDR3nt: TGTGCCAGCAGCTCCGGAGGGTATAATACGCAGTATTTT
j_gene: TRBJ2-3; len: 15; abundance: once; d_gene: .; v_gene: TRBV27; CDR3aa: CASSMLRAGTDTQYF; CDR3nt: TGTGCCAGCAGTATGCTCAGGGCAGGGACAGATACGCAGTATTTT
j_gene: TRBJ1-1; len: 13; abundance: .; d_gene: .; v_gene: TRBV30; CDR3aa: CAWRTVSNTEAFF; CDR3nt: TGTGCCTGGCGGACAGTTTCTAACACTGAAGCTTTCTTT
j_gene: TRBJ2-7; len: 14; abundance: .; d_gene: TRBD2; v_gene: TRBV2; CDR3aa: CASSGTSGSYEQYF; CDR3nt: TGTGCCAGCAGTGGGACTAGCGGGTCCTACGAGCAGTACTTC
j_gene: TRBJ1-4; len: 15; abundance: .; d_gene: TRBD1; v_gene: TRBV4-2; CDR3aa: CASSQEGQGNEKLFF; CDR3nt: TGTGCCAGCAGCCAAGAGGGACAGGGTAATGAAAAACTGTTTTTT
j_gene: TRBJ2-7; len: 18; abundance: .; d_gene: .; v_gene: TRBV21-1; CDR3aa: CATRSANPTFWSSYEQYF; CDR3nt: TGTGCCACCCGCTCGGCCAACCCCACTTTTTGGAGCTCCTACGAGCAGTACTTC
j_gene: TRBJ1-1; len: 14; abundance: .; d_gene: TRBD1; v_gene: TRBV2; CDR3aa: CASSVGTGRPEAFF; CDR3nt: TGTGCCAGCAGTGTGGGGACAGGGAGGCCTGAAGCTTTCTTT
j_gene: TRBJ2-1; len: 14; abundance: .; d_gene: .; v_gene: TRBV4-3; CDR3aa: CASSQEFTGNEQFF; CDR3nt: TGCGCCAGCAGCCAAGAGTTTACGGGGAATGAGCAGTTCTTC
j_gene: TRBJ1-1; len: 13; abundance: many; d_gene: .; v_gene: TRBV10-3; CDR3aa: CAISGSSDTEAFF; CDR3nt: TGTGCCATCAGTGGTTCGTCCGACACTGAAGCTTTCTTT
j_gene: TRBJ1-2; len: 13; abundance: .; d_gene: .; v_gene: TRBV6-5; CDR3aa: CASTPRGGRGYTF; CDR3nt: TGTGCCAGCACTCCGAGGGGGGGCCGGGGCTACACCTTC
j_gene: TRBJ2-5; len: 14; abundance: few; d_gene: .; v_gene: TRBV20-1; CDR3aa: CSASSSVASETQYF; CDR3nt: TGCAGTGCTAGTTCCAGCGTGGCATCCGAGACCCAGTACTTC
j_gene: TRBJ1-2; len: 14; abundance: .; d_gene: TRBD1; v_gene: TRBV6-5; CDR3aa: CASSRTGGGYGYTF; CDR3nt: TGTGCCAGCAGCCGGACAGGGGGCGGCTATGGCTACACCTTC
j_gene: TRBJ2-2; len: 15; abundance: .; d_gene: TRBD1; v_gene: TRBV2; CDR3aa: CASSVRTGSPGELFF; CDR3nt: TGTGCCAGCAGTGTAAGGACAGGGAGCCCCGGGGAGCTGTTTTTT
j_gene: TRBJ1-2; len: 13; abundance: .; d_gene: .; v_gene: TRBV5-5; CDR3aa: CASSPWTAGGYTF; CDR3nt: TGTGCCAGCAGCCCCTGGACAGCGGGGGGCTACACCTTC
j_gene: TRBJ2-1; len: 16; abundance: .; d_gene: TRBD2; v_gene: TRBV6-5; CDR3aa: CASSSGSGRAGYEQFF; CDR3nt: TGTGCCAGCAGTTCCGGGAGCGGGAGGGCCGGGTATGAGCAGTTCTTC
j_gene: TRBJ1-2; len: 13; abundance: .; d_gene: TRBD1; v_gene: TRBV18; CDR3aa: CASSQGQGNGYTF; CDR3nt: TGTGCCAGCTCCCAAGGACAGGGGAATGGCTACACCTTC
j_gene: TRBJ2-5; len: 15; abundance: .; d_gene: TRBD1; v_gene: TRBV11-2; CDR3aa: CASSRNTGVEETQYF; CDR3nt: TGTGCCAGCAGCCGTAACACAGGGGTTGAAGAGACCCAGTACTTC